This T cell receptor (beta chain) was documented in a study of cytomegalovirus exposure and HLA in healthy donors. The wider study: A prior analysis found around 110 million unique TCR beta sequences from 150 million to 200 million T cells.

V was cut by 4 bases and J by 3 bases, with 16 bases left in between. Germline V gives CDR1 SGDLS, CDR2 YYNGEE. The CDR3 runs to 15 residues. Primers: 60 Vbeta forward and 13 Jbeta reverse. Measured with immunoSEQ multiplex PCR; TCRdb has only the in-frame clones, and not every one. The data contain 100,000 to 150,000 clones, approximately 75% of them singletons. This chain uses TRBV9 with TRBJ1-1, with no clear D. The clonotype was recovered from a woman between 45 and 60 years old in good health and CMV-seronegative. Sequencing used PBMCs. The DNA of the CDR3 is TGTGCCAGCAGCCTCGGACGGAGCGGGGACACTGAAGCTTTCTTT. Amino acids: CASSLGRSGDTEAFF.